This is a list of T cell receptor beta chains from one sample in a study of blood T cell repertoires in COVID-19. The protocol was immunoSEQ multiplex PCR, while the TCRdb copy is restricted to in-frame clones and leaves out a portion. The table has 150,000 to 200,000 clones, approximately 92% seen once. The sample consisted of peripheral blood. Receptors were obtained from a man between 45 and 60 years old with acute or convalescent COVID-19. The CDR3 runs from the conserved cysteine through the conserved F or W. The order of the fields is J gene, D gene, V gene, clone size, CDR3 DNA, CDR3 protein. A D gene is named only where the DNA matches it firmly. The listing skips clone size in some rows; elsewhere it reads once, few, many or a size class.

TRBJ1-5,.,TRBV28,.,TGTGCCAGCAGTTTATTCCCAGACAGAAGCCAGCCCCAGCATTTT,CASSLFPDRSQPQHF
TRBJ1-2,.,TRBV19,.,TGTGCCAGTAGTATCTTCGACTATGGCTACACCTTC,CASSIFDYGYTF
TRBJ2-7,.,TRBV11-2,.,TGTGCCAGCAGCTTAGATGCGGGACCTTACGAGCAGTACTTC,CASSLDAGPYEQYF
TRBJ2-5,TRBD1,TRBV27,.,TGTGCCAGCAGTTTGACAGGGTGGAGCGAGACCCAGTACTTC,CASSLTGWSETQYF
TRBJ2-3,.,TRBV9,.,TGTGCCAGCAGCGTCCTCGTGCAGGAAAACACAGATACGCAGTATTTT,CASSVLVQENTDTQYF
TRBJ1-5,.,TRBV28,.,TGTGCCAGCAGTTTAACGCAGGGATCTCAGCCCCAGCATTTT,CASSLTQGSQPQHF
TRBJ1-3,TRBD1,TRBV19,.,TGTGCCAGTGGGGACAGTGTGTGGTCTGGAAACACCATATATTTT,CASGDSVWSGNTIYF
TRBJ2-5,TRBD1,TRBV19,.,TGTGCCAGTAGTACGAACAGGGGAGAGACCCAGTACTTC,CASSTNRGETQYF
TRBJ2-1,TRBD1,TRBV7-3,.,TGTGCCAGCAGCCTCGAGGGGACAGGGGAGTACAATGAGCAGTTCTTC,CASSLEGTGEYNEQFF
TRBJ2-5,.,TRBV18,.,TGTGCCAGCTCACCACCCTCGACAGCTCAAGAGACCCAGTACTTC,CASSPPSTAQETQYF
TRBJ2-1,.,TRBV7-3,.,TGTGCCAGCAGCTTAACCGGGGGAAATGAGCAGTTCTTC,CASSLTGGNEQFF
TRBJ1-3,.,TRBV14,few,TGTGCCAGCAGCCCGTTTGGAGGTGGAAACACCATATATTTT,CASSPFGGGNTIYF
TRBJ1-4,TRBD1,TRBV30,.,TGTGCCTGGGATACGAAGACAGGGTTACAAAAACTGTTTTTT,CAWDTKTGLQKLFF
TRBJ2-1,.,TRBV14,.,TGTGCCAGCAGCCAAGATTCGGGAAAGCAGTTCTTC,CASSQDSGKQFF
TRBJ2-2,.,TRBV7-2,.,TGTGCCAGCAGCTTGAACGAGGGGGAGCTGTTTTTT,CASSLNEGELFF
TRBJ2-7,TRBD1,TRBV6-5,.,TGTGCCAGCAGTAGAGGACAGGACTACGAGCAGTACTTC,CASSRGQDYEQYF
TRBJ1-4,.,TRBV5-1,.,TGCGCCAGCAGCATTTCAGGGGTTGGAGAAAAACTGTTTTTT,CASSISGVGEKLFF
TRBJ1-2,.,TRBV3-1/TRBV3-2,.,TGTGCCAGCAGCCAAGGAGGCAGCCAGAACTATGGCTACACCTTC,CASSQGGSQNYGYTF
TRBJ1-3,.,TRBV4-3,few,TGCGCCAGCAGCCAAGAATGGCTCTCTGGAAACACCATATATTTT,CASSQEWLSGNTIYF
TRBJ1-4,.,TRBV5-4,once,TGTGCCAGCAGCCGAATGCAGGGGAACGAAAAACTGTTTTTT,CASSRMQGNEKLFF
TRBJ2-1,TRBD2,TRBV4-1,once,TGCGCCAGCAGCCCCCTGCTAGCGGGAGTCTATGTTGATGAGCAGTTCTTC,CASSPLLAGVYVDEQFF
TRBJ2-7,.,TRBV3-1/TRBV3-2,.,TGTGCCAGCAGCCAACAGGGCCCCTACGAGCAGTACTTC,CASSQQGPYEQYF
TRBJ2-5,.,TRBV19,.,TGTGCCAGTAGTACAGGGTTGGAGACCCAGTACTTC,CASSTGLETQYF
TRBJ2-7,.,TRBV9,once,TGTGCCAGCAGCGTAGGTGAGGCAGTAAACTACGAGCAGTACTTC,CASSVGEAVNYEQYF
TRBJ1-2,.,TRBV7-9,.,TGTGCCAGCAGCCCCGACTCCTATGGCTACACCTTC,CASSPDSYGYTF
TRBJ1-2,.,TRBV6-4,.,TGTGCCAGCAGTGACTCCTCGGAGCCTAACTATGGCTACACCTTC,CASSDSSEPNYGYTF
TRBJ1-5,.,TRBV6-6,.,TGTGCCAGCAGCCCACCGAGGTCCCTAAGCAATCAGCCCCAGCATTTT,CASSPPRSLSNQPQHF
TRBJ2-5,TRBD2,TRBV29-1,once,TGCGGAGGTAGCGGGTACCAAGAGACCCAGTACTTC,CGGSGYQETQYF
TRBJ1-5,.,TRBV6-6,.,TGTGCCAGCAGTAATCCAGGACTGAATCAGCCCCAGCATTTT,CASSNPGLNQPQHF
TRBJ2-2,TRBD2,TRBV5-1,.,TGCGCCAGCAGCCGGGCGGGGGGAAGTTCGACCGGGGAGCTGTTTTTT,CASSRAGGSSTGELFF
TRBJ1-1,TRBD1,TRBV5-1,.,TGCGCCAGCAGCTTAGGGACAGGGTTGAACACTGAAGCTTTCTTT,CASSLGTGLNTEAFF
TRBJ1-1,TRBD1,TRBV7-9,once,TGTGCCAGCAGCCACGACAGGGCCACTGAAGCTTTCTTT,CASSHDRATEAFF
TRBJ1-1,.,TRBV6-5,.,TGTGCCAGCAACAGGGACATGGGGAACACTGAAGCTTTCTTT,CASNRDMGNTEAFF
TRBJ1-6,.,TRBV5-1,once,TGCGCCAGCAGCCCCAGGGCGGCGGCAGACTATAATTCACCCCTCCACTTT,CASSPRAAADYNSPLHF
TRBJ2-5,TRBD2,TRBV3-1/TRBV3-2,.,TGTGCCAGCAGCCGTAACATAGCGGGGGTAGGAGAGACCCAGTACTTC,CASSRNIAGVGETQYF
TRBJ1-1,.,TRBV5-5,.,TGTGCCAGCAGCTGGGCCCAGAACACTGAAGCTTTCTTT,CASSWAQNTEAFF
TRBJ2-7,.,TRBV5-1,.,TGCGCCAGCAGCCCTCGGGGTCATGGCGAGCAGTACTTC,CASSPRGHGEQYF
TRBJ1-5,TRBD1,TRBV6-5,once,TGTGCCAGCAGATCGGGACAGGGGGCGACTCAGCCCCAGCATTTT,CASRSGQGATQPQHF
TRBJ1-5,.,TRBV9,.,TGTGCCAGCAGCGAGGGGGGGTATCCTCAGCCCCAGCATTTT,CASSEGGYPQPQHF
TRBJ2-1,.,TRBV30,.,TGTGCCTGGAGTGTAGGAGGCCGCTACAATGAGCAGTTCTTC,CAWSVGGRYNEQFF
TRBJ2-3,TRBD2,TRBV11-2,.,TGTGCCAGCAGCCTGGAGGGTAGCGGGATGGTGACAGATACGCAGTATTTT,CASSLEGSGMVTDTQYF
TRBJ2-3,TRBD1,TRBV7-9,.,TGTGCCAGCAGCTTAGGACAGGGGGGTCCCACTAGCACAGATACGCAGTATTTT,CASSLGQGGPTSTDTQYF
TRBJ1-2,TRBD1,TRBV18,.,TGTGCCAGCTCCCCCGGACAGGAGCAAGGCTACACCTTC,CASSPGQEQGYTF
TRBJ2-1,TRBD2,TRBV10-2,once,TGCGCCAGCAGGAATGGGGGGGACCAAGTGCCCTTGAGCTCCTACAATGAGCAGTTCTTC,CASRNGGDQVPLSSYNEQFF
TRBJ1-1,.,TRBV13,.,TGTGCCAGCAGCCCGGGGAGTATGAACACTGAAGCTTTCTTT,CASSPGSMNTEAFF
TRBJ1-2,.,TRBV28,.,TGTGCCAGCAGCCCGGGGGGGCGCTATGGCTACACCTTC,CASSPGGRYGYTF
TRBJ2-2,.,TRBV6-2/TRBV6-3,once,TGTGCCAGCAGCGCCCCGGGGTGGGGTGGCACCGGGGAGCTGTTTTTT,CASSAPGWGGTGELFF
TRBJ2-5,TRBD1,TRBV29-1,.,TGCAGCGGCCACTTGTTGGGACAGGTCTCGGAGACCCAGTACTTC,CSGHLLGQVSETQYF
TRBJ2-5,.,TRBV5-4,.,TGTGCCAGCACCGGCGGGACAGACCAAGAGACCCAGTACTTC,CASTGGTDQETQYF
TRBJ1-1,.,TRBV25-1,.,TGTGCCAGCAGTGGGGCAGCTCTTAACACTGAAGCTTTCTTT,CASSGAALNTEAFF